The 21 T cell receptor beta chains presented below share a single source sample, sequenced in a study of blood T cell repertoires in COVID-19. Sequencing used immunoSEQ multiplex PCR; TCRdb keeps in-frame clones, though not all of them. The sample records some 120,000 clones, approximately 86% being singletons. Source material: peripheral blood. These receptors were obtained from a woman aged 45 to 65 who had recovered from COVID-19.

The V gene is TRBV4-3, the J gene TRBJ2-1; TRBD2 might be the D (6 bases). The ends were cut back, 0 bases at V and 7 bases at J, with 7 bases in the middle. The CDR3 runs 13 residues. CDR1 is LGHNA and CDR2 is YSLEER in the germline V gene. The CDR3 spells CASSQEGRNEQFF. CDR3 DNA: TGCGCCAGCAGCCAAGAAGGGAGGAATGAGCAGTTCTTC.

In DNA form, the CDR3 reads TGCGCCAGCAGCTTGTTATCCGGGGGGCCCCTGGGAGATACGCAGTATTTT. It codes for CASSLLSGGPLGDTQYF. The chain uses TRBV5-1 and TRBJ2-3; possibly TRBD2 for D (7 bases). Germline-derived CDR1 and CDR2 are SGHRS and YFSETQ. V was shortened by 1 base and J by 5 bases, with 20 bases between the two germline ends. The CDR3 contains 17 residues.

The CDR3 protein is CASSMGSGTYEQYF. The DNA of the CDR3 is TGTGCCAGTAGTATGGGTTCGGGGACCTACGAGCAGTACTTC. The chain employs TRBV19 and TRBJ2-7; TRBD2 is a possible D gene (5 bases). Germline V gene data show CDR1 as LNHDA and CDR2 as SQIVND (reference sequence). The CDR3 runs 14 residues. Deletions cut 3 bases from V and 2 bases from J, with 11 bases between.

The chain recombines TRBV12-3 or TRBV12-4 with TRBJ2-7, with 7 positions matching TRBD2. V trimming: 8 bases; J trimming: 11 bases; junction bases outside the gene matches: 3. This CDR3 is built from 9 residues. The CDR3 protein is CASQGGKYF. As DNA, the CDR3 is TGTGCCAGCCAGGGAGGGAAGTACTTC.

The CDR3 DNA is TGTGCCAGCAGCATAACAGGGGGAGGCTACACCTTC. This encodes CASSITGGGYTF. The chain combines TRBV5-4 with TRBJ1-2; 8 bases fit TRBD1. The CDR3 has 12 residues. With 4 bases clipped from V and 8 bases from J, the junction kept 4 bases outside the gene matches. Germline V gene sequence: CDR1 SGHNT, CDR2 YYREEE (reference sequence).

The V gene is TRBV5-4, the J gene TRBJ2-5, with 7 nucleotides matching TRBD2. V lost 4 bases to trimming and J lost 5 bases; unmatched junction nucleotides: 14. This CDR3 has 16 amino acids. From germline, CDR1 is SGHNT and CDR2 YYREEE (reference sequence). The CDR3 nucleotides read TGTGCCAGCAGCAAGGACCCTAGCGGAGGAGGGGAGACCCAGTACTTC. Translated, it gives CASSKDPSGGGETQYF. Drawing the rest from reference TRBV5-4 and TRBJ2-5, the complete variable domain is ETGVTQSPTHLIKTRGQQVTLRCSSQSGHNTVSWYQQALGQGPQFIFQYYREEENGRGNFPPRFSGLQFPNYSSELNVNALELDDSALYLCASSKDPSGGGETQYFGPGTRLLVL.

This clone turned up a few times. The V call is TRBV4-2, the J call TRBJ2-1; 10 positions agree with TRBD1. Germline CDR1 is LGHNA and CDR2 is YNFKEQ. The J segment lost 8 bases and the V segment lost 4 bases, leaving 2 bases of the junction unmatched. The CDR3 is 13 residues long. CDR3: CASSLGQGDEQFF. The CDR3 DNA sequence: TGTGCCAGCAGCCTAGGACAGGGGGATGAGCAGTTCTTC.

The V and J genes are TRBV7-9 and TRBJ1-2; no clear D gene. CDR1 SEHNR and CDR2 FQNEAQ come from the germline V gene (reference sequence). The CDR3 length is 13 residues. V was shortened by 1 base and J by 2 bases, with 5 bases between the two germline ends. The CDR3 protein is CASSLGENYGYTF. The CDR3 bases are TGTGCCAGCAGCTTAGGAGAGAACTATGGCTACACCTTC.

This clone appeared a single time. The gene calls are TRBV29-1 and TRBJ1-1, with D perhaps matching TRBD1 (6 bases). V was trimmed by 4 bases and J by 4 bases, leaving 13 bases between them. Germline CDR1 SQVTM, CDR2 ANQGSEA. The CDR3 runs 13 residues. The CDR3 sequence: CSVVGRGATEAFF. The CDR3 DNA is TGCAGCGTTGTGGGCAGGGGAGCCACTGAAGCTTTCTTT.

This clone was counted a few times. Other DNA variants within this sample encode the same CDR3. The rearrangement uses TRBV24-1 and TRBJ1-1; D might be TRBD1 (5 bases). V gave up 4 bases and J gave up 2 bases, with 7 bases separating them. The CDR3 spans 13 residues. Germline V CDR1 and CDR2: KGHDR, SFDVKD. For the CDR3, the DNA is TGTGCCACCAGTGAAACAGGTAACACTGAAGCTTTCTTT. Translating it yields CATSETGNTEAFF.

This chain links TRBV18 with TRBJ1-1; D may be TRBD1 (6 bases). Per germline, CDR1 KGHSH and CDR2 LQKENI. Trimming took off 2 bases at V and 7 bases at J, with 14 bases between the two ends. The CDR3 consists of 14 residues. The CDR3 nucleotides are TGTGCCAGCTCACCAGACAGGTACTCCCTTGAAGCTTTCTTT. Its translation: CASSPDRYSLEAFF.

The rearrangement links TRBV5-6 to TRBJ1-6; perhaps TRBD1 as D (6 bases). The CDR3 totals 15 residues. The V end was cut by 4 bases, the J end by 8 bases, with 16 bases between. Germline loops: CDR1 SGHDT, CDR2 YYEEEE. CDR3 in amino acids: CASSNLGGSYSPLHF. Written as DNA, the CDR3 is TGTGCCAGCAGCAACCTAGGGGGTTCTTATTCACCCCTCCACTTT. Full variable domain (missing parts from reference TRBV5-6 and TRBJ1-6): DAGVTQSPTHLIKTRGQQVTLRCSPKSGHDTVSWYQQALGQGPQFIFQYYEEEERQRGNFPDRFSGHQFPNYSSELNVNALLLGDSALYLCASSNLGGSYSPLHFGNGTRLTVT.

This chain joins TRBV24-1 and TRBJ1-1; TRBD1 matches at 9 bases. Germline-derived CDR1 and CDR2 are KGHDR and SFDVKD. The CDR3 covers 14 residues. V lost 4 bases and J lost 5; bases outside the gene matches: 4. CDR3 protein: CATSDPGQGTEAFF. The CDR3 coding sequence is TGTGCCACCAGTGACCCGGGACAGGGAACTGAAGCTTTCTTT.

This sequence joins TRBV27 and TRBJ2-3; D uncertain. V was clipped by 10 bases and J by 1 base, with 15 bases between them. This CDR3 has 14 residues. Per the germline V gene, CDR1 is MNHEY and CDR2 is SMNVEV (reference sequence). The CDR3: CAILLRHGTDTQYF. As DNA, the CDR3 is TGTGCCATCCTCCTCCGACACGGCACAGATACGCAGTATTTT.

This chain connects TRBV30 to TRBJ1-6; D is perhaps TRBD1 (5 bases). The CDR3 consists of 15 residues. Germline values: CDR1 GTSNPN, CDR2 SVGIG (reference sequence). Between the trimmed V and J ends, which lost 5 bases and 7 bases, there was a span of 18 bases. For the CDR3, the DNA is TGTGCCTGGGGAGTTGACAGCACTCCCAATTCACCCCTCCACTTT. It codes for CAWGVDSTPNSPLHF. Variable domain in full (rest from reference TRBV30 and TRBJ1-6): SQTIHQWPATLVQPVGSPLSLECTVEGTSNPNLYWYRQAAGRGLQLLFYSVGIGQISSEVPQNLSASRPQDRQFILSSKKLLLSDSGFYLCAWGVDSTPNSPLHFGNGTRLTVT.

The CDR3, as DNA: TGTGCCAGTAGTATAGGCGGCACAATGCACAACACTGAAGCTTTCTTT. It is translated as CASSIGGTMHNTEAFF. The chain combines TRBV19 with TRBJ1-1; D uncertain. This CDR3 spans 16 amino acids. V was clipped by 1 base and J by 2 bases, with 14 bases between them. Germline values: CDR1 LNHDA, CDR2 SQIVND (reference sequence).

The chain joins TRBV4-1 to TRBJ2-3; TRBD2 agrees at 7 bases. The CDR3 is 15 residues long. The J segment lost 3 bases and the V segment lost 1 base, leaving 4 bases of the junction unmatched. The V gene's germline CDR1 is MGHRA and CDR2 YSYEKL. CDR3 sequence reads: CASSQGRGDTDTQYF. CDR3 bases: TGCGCCAGCAGCCAAGGTCGGGGGGATACAGATACGCAGTATTTT.

This clone was seen only a few times. The V and J genes are TRBV6-2 or TRBV6-3 and TRBJ1-2, with D perhaps TRBD1 (6 bases). This CDR3 is built from 16 residues. Germline-derived CDR1 and CDR2 are MNHEY and SVGEGT. The germline V and J ends were trimmed by 2 bases and 6 bases, with 19 bases remaining between them. Written as DNA, the CDR3 is TGTGCCAGCAGTTACCTTTTGGACAGTCTTGAGGATGGCTACACCTTC. It is translated as CASSYLLDSLEDGYTF.

The rearrangement links TRBV7-9 to TRBJ1-6, with D possibly TRBD1 on 5 matching bases. The V end lost 8 bases, the J end lost 4 bases, and 15 bases lay between the germline ends. Germline loops: CDR1 SEHNR, CDR2 FQNEAQ (reference sequence). The CDR3 covers 15 residues. The CDR3 DNA sequence: TGTGCCAGCCGGGACTACCGGGAGTATAATTCACCCCTCCACTTT. Translating it yields CASRDYREYNSPLHF.

The gene calls are TRBV2 and TRBJ2-1, with D perhaps TRBD1 (5 bases). There are 15 residues in the CDR3. Per germline, CDR1 SNHLY and CDR2 FYNNEI. The ends were cut back, 1 base at V and 9 bases at J, with 16 bases in the middle. DNA of the CDR3: TGTGCCAGCAGTGAAGAGGGGCTGATACACAGTGAGCAGTTCTTC. Its protein product is CASSEEGLIHSEQFF. Looking up the rest from reference TRBV2 and TRBJ2-1 gives the full variable domain: EPEVTQTPSHQVTQMGQEVILRCVPISNHLYFYWYRQILGQKVEFLVSFYNNEISEKSEIFDDQFSVERPDGSNFTLKIRSTKLEDSAMYFCASSEEGLIHSEQFFGPGTRLTVL.

The chain carries TRBV29-1 and TRBJ2-3, with D possibly matching TRBD1 (5 bases). Trimming removed 6 bases at V and 0 bases at J, with 13 bases between. CDR1 is SQVTM and CDR2 is ANQGSEA in the germline V gene. The CDR3 is 14 amino acids. CDR3 nucleotides: TGCAGCGTGTCAATTGGGGCTAGCACAGATACGCAGTATTTT. It codes for CSVSIGASTDTQYF.